Each of the 18 T cell receptor beta chains below was sequenced from the same sample in a study of a mutant IDH1 vaccine in newly diagnosed glioma. No antigen is known for these receptors. This table comes from immunoSEQ multiplex PCR, and its TCRdb copy is limited to in-frame clones, with some not included. Here the sample spans tens of thousands of clones, around 80% being singletons. Sample time point: week 23, last vaccination. Doses consisted of 300 ug of mutant IDH1 20-mer peptide each, paired with topical imiquimod. Sequencing used PBMCs, obtained from a glioma patient whose treatment included an IDH1 peptide vaccine. These receptors came from a man younger than 40 with glioma.

This chain connects TRBV6-4 to TRBJ2-1; D not resolved. CDR3 size: 12 residues. V lost 2 bases, J lost 4 bases, and 3 bases lay in between. CDR1 and CDR2 (germline): MRHNA, SNTAGT. CDR3 sequence reads: CASSDGYNEQFF. DNA of the CDR3: TGTGCCAGCAGTGACGGTTACAATGAGCAGTTCTTC.

With regard to this clone: The junction shows a germline mismatch at one end, possibly a read error. The rearrangement joins TRBV30 to TRBJ1-5; 9 nucleotides align to TRBD1. The CDR3 runs to 15 residues. The germline V gene encodes CDR1 GTSNPN and CDR2 SVGIG (reference sequence). The CDR3 DNA reads TGTACCTGGAGTGACGGGACAGGGCCCAATCAGCCCCAGCATTTT. This sequence encodes CTWSDGTGPNQPQHF.

This rearrangement joins TRBV6-6 to TRBJ1-2; no reliable D call. This CDR3 spans 13 amino acids. V lost 8 bases to trimming and J lost 6 bases, with 16 bases between them. Germline V gives CDR1 MNHNY, CDR2 SVGAGI (reference sequence). In DNA form, the CDR3 reads TGTGCCAGCTTTCAGCAGGAGCAGAATGGCTACACCTTC. Translated, it gives CASFQQEQNGYTF.

The chain is built from TRBV30 and TRBJ2-1, with D possibly matching TRBD2 (5 bases). The length of the CDR3 is 14 residues. Germline V lookup: CDR1 GTSNPN, CDR2 SVGIG (reference sequence). The V end lost 3 bases, the J end lost 2 bases, and 11 bases lay between the germline ends. The CDR3 is CAWRVRAAYNEQFF. Here the CDR3 DNA reads TGTGCCTGGAGGGTGAGGGCGGCCTACAATGAGCAGTTCTTC.

This clone was seen a handful of times. CDR3 amino acids: CASSLVNYGYTF. In DNA form, the CDR3 reads TGTGCCAGCAGCTTGGTTAACTATGGCTACACCTTC. The rearrangement joins TRBV5-4 to TRBJ1-2; D not resolved. The CDR3 has 12 amino acids. CDR1 and CDR2 (germline): SGHNT, YYREEE (reference sequence). Trimming left V 0 bases short and J 1 base short, with 1 base between.

This sequence joins TRBV7-9 and TRBJ1-2, with D hard to call. Germline V CDR1 and CDR2: SEHNR, FQNEAQ (reference sequence). The CDR3 spans 16 residues. V was pared by 0 bases and J by 5 bases, with 16 bases between. CDR3 protein: CASSLALGEERYGYTF. The CDR3 region has the DNA TGTGCCAGCAGCTTAGCGCTCGGGGAGGAACGGTATGGCTACACCTTC.

This clone appeared a few times. The identical CDR3 is also encoded by other nucleotide sequences in the sample. J is TRBJ2-1 and V is TRBV7-9, with D possibly being TRBD1 (6 bases). Trimming left V 4 bases short and J 7 bases short, with 8 bases between. There are 12 residues in the CDR3. Germline V gene data show CDR1 as SEHNR and CDR2 as FQNEAQ (reference sequence). The DNA of the CDR3 is TGTGCCAGCAGCTCCAGGGGAAATGAGCAGTTCTTC. Amino acid sequence: CASSSRGNEQFF.

The gene calls are TRBV4-1 and TRBJ2-3; D is perhaps TRBD2 (5 bases). This CDR3 has 12 residues. Trimming took 10 bases from V and 11 from J, leaving 19 bases between them. CDR1 is MGHRA, CDR2 YSYEKL, per germline. As DNA, the CDR3 is TGCGCCACCGAAGGTGGGGAGAGTATGCAGTATTTT. Translation gives CATEGGESMQYF.

This clone has more than one count but fewer than ten. DNA of the CDR3: TGTGCCAGCAGCTTATTTGGGTTGCGCAATCAGCCCCAGCATTTT. It encodes CASSLFGLRNQPQHF. J is TRBJ1-5 and V is TRBV5-6; D gene ambiguous. The V end was cut by 2 bases, the J end by 2 bases, with 11 bases between. Germline values: CDR1 SGHDT, CDR2 YYEEEE. The CDR3 runs to 15 residues.

The CDR3: CASSLGTSGSYNEQFF. In nucleotides, the CDR3 is TGTGCCAGCAGTCTTGGGACTAGCGGGAGTTACAATGAGCAGTTCTTC. The rearrangement joins TRBV27 to TRBJ2-1; TRBD2 aligns across 14 bases. The CDR3 loop spans 16 amino acids. V shed 5 bases, J shed 4 bases, and the junction held 4 bases outside the gene matches. In germline, CDR1 is MNHEY, CDR2 SMNVEV (reference sequence).

This clone was counted a few times. V is TRBV6-1 and J is TRBJ1-1; D not certain. The germline gives CDR1 MNHNS, CDR2 SASEGT. V gave up 5 bases and J gave up 11 bases, with 6 bases separating them. The CDR3 contains 9 residues. The DNA for the CDR3 is TGTGCCAGCAGTAGGACTGCTTTCTTT. Its translation: CASSRTAFF.

This rearrangement joins TRBV10-3 to TRBJ2-7; 7 bases align to TRBD1. The CDR3 is made up of 15 amino acids. CDR1 and CDR2 from the germline V gene are ENHRY and SYGVKD. Trimming took 3 bases from V and 3 from J; bases not matched to a gene: 8. For the CDR3, the DNA is TGTGCCATCAGTGACGGACAGGTTATCCTCTACGAGCAGTACTTC. Translating it yields CAISDGQVILYEQYF.

V gene TRBV7-2 combines with J gene TRBJ1-2; D not certain. V lost 0 bases to trimming and J lost 7 bases, with 6 bases between them. The CDR3 totals 12 residues. The germline V gene encodes CDR1 SGHTA and CDR2 FQGNSA. The CDR3 DNA sequence: TGTGCCAGCAGCTTAGCGACGGTTGGCTACACCTTC. It codes for CASSLATVGYTF.

V gene TRBV7-8 combines with J gene TRBJ2-1; perhaps TRBD2 as D (6 bases). Trimming took 4 bases from V and 7 from J, leaving 14 bases between them. Germline-derived CDR1 and CDR2 are SGHVS and FQNEAQ. The CDR3 sequence is 14 residues long. CDR3 protein: CASSSRDFPNEQFF. As DNA, the CDR3 is TGTGCCAGCAGCTCGCGGGACTTTCCTAATGAGCAGTTCTTC. The full variable domain, with the rest looked up from reference TRBV7-8 and TRBJ2-1, is GAGVSQSPRYKVAKRGQDVALRCDPISGHVSLFWYQQALGQGPEFLTYFQNEAQLDKSGLPSDRFFAERPEGSVSTLKIQRTQQEDSAVYLCASSSRDFPNEQFFGPGTRLTVL.

This clone was recorded a few times. This sequence joins TRBV2 and TRBJ2-7, with a possible D match to TRBD1 (5 bases). This CDR3 has 13 amino acids. Trimming stripped 3 bases from V and 6 bases from J, with 12 bases between. The V gene's germline CDR1 is SNHLY and CDR2 FYNNEI. CDR3 protein: CASSDSQGTEQYF. CDR3 in DNA: TGTGCCAGCAGTGACTCGCAGGGTACCGAGCAGTACTTC.

V usage is TRBV5-8 and J usage is TRBJ1-2, with TRBD1 matching 8 bases. The CDR3 runs 14 residues. The germline V gene encodes CDR1 SGHTS and CDR2 YDEGEE. V trimming: 3 bases; J trimming: 3 bases; junction bases outside the gene matches: 4. This CDR3 reads CASSSRTGYYGYTF. The CDR3 DNA reads TGTGCCAGCAGCTCCCGGACAGGGTACTATGGCTACACCTTC.

The chain employs TRBV5-4 and TRBJ1-4, with D possibly matching TRBD1 (5 bases). CDR3 length: 14 amino acids. Looked up from germline, CDR1 is SGHNT and CDR2 is YYREEE (reference sequence). Trimming removed 3 bases from V and 6 bases from J, with 12 bases in between. The CDR3 reads CASSWPGTDEKLFF. CDR3 coding DNA: TGTGCCAGCAGCTGGCCGGGGACGGATGAAAAACTGTTTTTT.

This clone has only a few counts. The chain carries TRBV7-9 and TRBJ2-7; a possible D gene is TRBD2 (5 bases). Looked up from germline, CDR1 is SEHNR and CDR2 is FQNEAQ (reference sequence). V lost 6 bases to trimming and J lost 1 base, with 16 bases between them. The CDR3 is 15 residues long. CDR3 nucleotides: TGTGCCAGCAGACCTTTCCGGACTGCGTCCTACGAGCAGTACTTC. Translating it yields CASRPFRTASYEQYF.